The text below deals with one T cell receptor (beta chain). What it binds is not known. A much larger clone lies a single base off, so this may be a read error. These data come from a study of CD8+CD57+ T cells in acquired aplastic anemia. Background on the study: Sorting CD4+ and CD8+ cells gave DNA averaging approximately 3 ug. Study results and caveats: Patients and controls had in common twenty-nine CD8+ CDR3 sequences. Patients and healthy controls showed no significant CD8+ Simpson's diversity difference.

Genomic DNA provided the template from which TCR beta VDJ and CDR3 profiles were obtained. One entry per CDR3 protein, called by TCRdb with MiXCR from the reads. The table includes 200,000 or so distinct CDR3 sequences, roughly 64% detected once. The CDR3 loop spans 16 amino acids. The trim removed 5 bases at V and 6 bases at J, leaving 11 bases unmatched. The germline V gene encodes CDR1 SEHNR and CDR2 FQNEAQ (reference sequence). Sequencing used sorted CD4+, CD8+, or CD8+CD57+ T cells (not recorded which) from PBMCs. The clonotype comes from a human donor with severe aplastic anemia or a healthy control (not recorded which). The V call is TRBV7-9, the J call TRBJ2-1, with 9 bases lining up with TRBD2. CDR3 protein: CASSQGYSGGCNEQFF. CDR3 DNA: TGTGCCAGCAGCCAAGGGTACAGCGGGGGGTGCAATGAGCAGTTCTTC. The entire variable domain, with the rest obtained from reference TRBV7-9 and TRBJ2-1, is as follows: DTGVSQNPRHKITKRGQNVTFRCDPISEHNRLYWYRQTLGQGPEFLTYFQNEAQLEKSRLLSDRFSAERPKGSFSTLEIQRTEQGDSAMYLCASSQGYSGGCNEQFFGPGTRLTVL.